The 20 T cell receptor beta chains below were found in one sample sequenced in a study of T cell repertoires in cytomegalovirus infection. A single record per CDR3 protein comes from TCRdb applying MiXCR to the reads. Here the sample spans hundreds of thousands of distinct CDR3 sequences, under 35% being singletons. Which antigens these TCRs recognize remains unknown. This sample comprised cultured PBMCs, obtained from culture after CMV antigen stimulation. Source of these receptors: a human donor in good health (CMV status not recorded). Some clones in this sample may be carry-over from other donors' samples.

The V and J genes are TRBV2 and TRBJ1-5; D remains unclear. This CDR3 is built from 15 residues. From germline, CDR1 is SNHLY and CDR2 FYNNEI. Trimming pared 2 bases from V and 0 bases from J, leaving 8 bases between. The CDR3, as DNA: TGTGCCAGCAGTGAAACACTCCATAGCAATCAGCCCCAGCATTTT. This gives the protein CASSETLHSNQPQHF.

The V and J genes are TRBV7-8 and TRBJ1-1, with TRBD1 matching 7 bases. CDR1 is SGHVS and CDR2 is FQNEAQ in the germline V gene. The CDR3 totals 14 residues. Losses at the gene ends were 2 bases for V and 4 bases for J; bases not matched to a gene: 4. CDR3 sequence (DNA): TGTGCCAGCAGCTTACAGGGGGTTGTCACTGAAGCTTTCTTT. Protein sequence: CASSLQGVVTEAFF.

The chain employs TRBV7-3 and TRBJ2-3; 15 positions agree with TRBD2. V lost 5 bases, J lost 5 bases, and 2 bases stayed unmatched. CDR3 length equals 15 residues. Per germline, CDR1 SGHTA and CDR2 FQGTGA. CDR3 nucleotide sequence: TGTGCCAGCAGCGGACTAGCGGGGGGGCAAGATACGCAGTATTTT. It yields the protein CASSGLAGGQDTQYF.

The J gene is TRBJ2-7, the V gene TRBV6-5, with unresolved D. The CDR3 is 12 residues long. V lost 6 bases to trimming and J lost 5 bases, with 11 bases between them. Germline CDR1 reads MNHEY; CDR2 reads SVGAGI. The CDR3 DNA follows: TGTGCCAGCAGGGGTAGGGAAGACGAGCAGTACTTC. Translating it yields CASRGREDEQYF.

This chain joins TRBV12-3 or TRBV12-4 and TRBJ1-2; D is undetermined. Trimming removed 3 bases at V and 2 bases at J, with 13 bases between. The CDR3 has 15 residues. DNA of the CDR3: TGTGCCAGCAGTTTTTTTCGTCGGCCGAACTATGGCTACACCTTC. Its protein product is CASSFFRRPNYGYTF.

This chain uses TRBV28 with TRBJ2-3, with 7 nucleotides matching TRBD2. Per germline, CDR1 MDHEN and CDR2 SYDVKM. With 5 bases clipped from V and 2 bases from J, the junction kept 4 bases outside the gene matches. This CDR3 contains 14 residues. The CDR3 is CASSLAEFTDTQYF. As DNA, the CDR3 is TGTGCCAGCAGTCTAGCGGAATTCACAGATACGCAGTATTTT.

Only a few counts were recorded for this clonotype. The genes are TRBV28 and TRBJ1-4; D remains unclear. Germline assignment: CDR1 MDHEN and CDR2 SYDVKM. The CDR3 runs to 15 residues. Trimming shortened V by 6 bases and J by 0 bases, and 11 bases separated the two germline ends. Written as DNA, the CDR3 is TGTGCCAGCAGCCCGGGCAGAACAACTAATGAAAAACTGTTTTTT. Translating it yields CASSPGRTTNEKLFF.

The chain couples TRBV6-6 to TRBJ1-1; a possible D gene is TRBD1 (5 bases). Germline V gene data show CDR1 as MNHNY and CDR2 as SVGAGI (reference sequence). The CDR3 has 15 amino acids. V dropped 7 bases and J dropped 7 bases, with 22 bases sitting between them. CDR3 DNA: TGTGCCAGCACTCCACCAGGGAACGTTAAATTTGAAGCTTTCTTT. Translated: CASTPPGNVKFEAFF.

The J gene is TRBJ2-1, the V gene TRBV10-3; D possibly uses TRBD1 or TRBD2 (5 bases each). From germline, CDR1 is ENHRY and CDR2 SYGVKD. The ends were cut back, 0 bases at V and 6 bases at J, with 15 bases in the middle. CDR3 size: 16 residues. The CDR3 loop is CAISESLAVGGNEQFF. CDR3 DNA: TGTGCCATCAGTGAGTCCCTAGCCGTTGGGGGCAATGAGCAGTTCTTC.

The gene calls are TRBV7-9 and TRBJ1-1, with a weak D call TRBD1 (5 bases). The V gene's germline CDR1 is SEHNR and CDR2 FQNEAQ (reference sequence). Deletions cut 5 bases from V and 1 base from J, with 11 bases between. This CDR3 is built from 14 residues. The CDR3 sequence is CASSHRSKNTEAFF. CDR3 coding DNA: TGTGCCAGCAGCCACAGGAGCAAGAACACTGAAGCTTTCTTT.

The chain uses TRBV7-6 and TRBJ1-2, with 7 bases that match TRBD1. This CDR3 has 16 amino acids. After removal of 1 base from V and 0 bases from J, the junction contained 5 bases not matched to a gene. CDR1 and CDR2 from the germline V gene are SGHVS and FNYEAQ. The chain's CDR3 is CASSLGRQGSNYGYTF. The CDR3 nucleotides read TGTGCCAGCAGCTTAGGGAGACAGGGCTCTAACTATGGCTACACCTTC.

The V call is TRBV5-6, the J call TRBJ2-2, with 11 bases that match TRBD2. The CDR3 extends over 18 amino acids. In germline, CDR1 is SGHDT, CDR2 YYEEEE. V shed 4 bases, J shed 1 base, and the junction held 9 bases outside the gene matches. The CDR3 region is CASSRTLAGVVNTGELFF. CDR3 in DNA: TGTGCCAGCAGCCGCACACTAGCGGGAGTTGTGAACACCGGGGAGCTGTTTTTT. Complete variable domain (other parts from reference TRBV5-6 and TRBJ2-2): DAGVTQSPTHLIKTRGQQVTLRCSPKSGHDTVSWYQQALGQGPQFIFQYYEEEERQRGNFPDRFSGHQFPNYSSELNVNALLLGDSALYLCASSRTLAGVVNTGELFFGEGSRLTVL.

V usage is TRBV12-3 or TRBV12-4 and J usage is TRBJ2-5; TRBD2 matches 12 bases. This CDR3 has 15 amino acids. Trimming cost V 5 bases and J 4 bases; bases outside gene matches: 5. This chain's CDR3 is CASSLLAGGGETQYF. Written as DNA, the CDR3 is TGTGCCAGCAGTCTACTAGCGGGAGGAGGAGAGACCCAGTACTTC.

The chain has TRBV19 and TRBJ2-4; 8 bases are shared with TRBD2. V dropped 7 bases and J dropped 6; count of bases not matched to a gene: 11. Germline loops: CDR1 LNHDA, CDR2 SQIVND (reference sequence). The CDR3 covers 15 residues. In nucleotides, the CDR3 is TGTGCCAGTACCTCTCAAGCGGGGGACGGAAACATTCAGTACTTC. Its protein is CASTSQAGDGNIQYF. The complete variable domain, with remaining parts taken from reference TRBV19 and TRBJ2-4, reads DGGITQSPKYLFRKEGQNVTLSCEQNLNHDAMYWYRQDPGQGLRLIYYSQIVNDFQKGDIAEGYSVSREKKESFPLTVTSAQKNPTAFYLCASTSQAGDGNIQYFGAGTRLSVL.

This clonotype showed up just a few times. This chain links TRBV4-2 with TRBJ2-1, with 9 bases lining up with TRBD2. The CDR3 length is 14 residues. The J segment lost 8 bases and the V segment lost 0 bases, leaving 2 bases of the junction unmatched. Germline assignment: CDR1 LGHNA and CDR2 YNFKEQ. The CDR3 sequence is CASSQDLAGDEQFF. The CDR3 DNA follows: TGTGCCAGCAGCCAAGATTTAGCGGGAGATGAGCAGTTCTTC.

This clonotype was seen a handful of times. The V and J genes are TRBV12-3 or TRBV12-4 and TRBJ2-5; maybe TRBD2 (5 bases). The V end lost 10 bases, the J end lost 5 bases, and 14 bases lay between the germline ends. CDR3 length: 12 residues. The DNA for the CDR3 is TGTGCCACCGCGCAAGGCGGGGAGACCCAGTACTTC. It is translated as CATAQGGETQYF.

This clonotype was detected many times. V gene TRBV28 combines with J gene TRBJ1-5, with D unclear. V gave up 2 bases and J gave up 0 bases, with 17 bases separating them. Germline lookup yields CDR1 MDHEN and CDR2 SYDVKM. CDR3 length: 18 amino acids. The CDR3: CASSLVNWQFYSNQPQHF. CDR3 DNA sequence: TGTGCCAGCAGTTTAGTTAATTGGCAATTTTATAGCAATCAGCCCCAGCATTTT.

The rearrangement links TRBV27 to TRBJ2-7; tentatively, D is TRBD1 (6 bases). V was shortened by 0 bases and J by 0 bases, with 12 bases between the two germline ends. The CDR3 runs 16 residues. Looked up from germline, CDR1 is MNHEY and CDR2 is SMNVEV (reference sequence). CDR3 DNA: TGTGCCAGCAGTTTATCTCTGGGGACAATCTCCTACGAGCAGTACTTC. The encoded protein is CASSLSLGTISYEQYF.

The chain combines TRBV20-1 with TRBJ1-4; D unclear. The germline V and J ends were trimmed by 3 bases and 7 bases, with 12 bases remaining between them. Germline V lookup: CDR1 DFQATT, CDR2 SNEGSKA (reference sequence). The CDR3 has 13 residues. This CDR3 reads CSASGPGGEKLFF. The CDR3 DNA reads TGCAGTGCTAGTGGACCTGGCGGTGAAAAACTGTTTTTT.

V is TRBV18 and J is TRBJ1-6; TRBD1 matches at 10 bases. This CDR3 is 17 amino acids long. J lost 7 bases, V lost 3 bases, and 9 bases had no gene match. In germline, CDR1 is KGHSH, CDR2 LQKENI. CDR3 sequence reads: CASSPPKGQGLNSPLHF. The CDR3 region has the DNA TGTGCCAGCTCACCTCCAAAGGGACAGGGGTTGAATTCACCCCTCCACTTT.